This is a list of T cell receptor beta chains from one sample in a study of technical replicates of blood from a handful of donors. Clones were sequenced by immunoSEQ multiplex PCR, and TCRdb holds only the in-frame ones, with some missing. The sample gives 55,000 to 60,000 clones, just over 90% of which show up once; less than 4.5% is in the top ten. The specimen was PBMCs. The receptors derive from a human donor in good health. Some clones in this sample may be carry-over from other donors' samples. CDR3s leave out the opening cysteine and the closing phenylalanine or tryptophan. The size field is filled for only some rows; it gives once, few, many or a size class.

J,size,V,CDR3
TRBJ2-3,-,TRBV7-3,ASSLIAGGTDTQY
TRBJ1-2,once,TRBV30,AWSPIRGYT
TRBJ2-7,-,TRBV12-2,ASRSDRDRDSYEQY
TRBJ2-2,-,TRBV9,ASSVVGTGGPGELF
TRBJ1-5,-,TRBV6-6,ASSYQVEDQPQH
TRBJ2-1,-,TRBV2,ASSPTGLAAYNEQF
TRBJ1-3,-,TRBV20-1,GGGPGNTIY
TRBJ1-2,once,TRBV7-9,ASSRPGQPDA
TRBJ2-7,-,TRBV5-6,ASSFRLAGPYEQY
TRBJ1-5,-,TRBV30,AWSAGLDSQPQH
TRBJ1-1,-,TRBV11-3,ASSWGTGTEAF
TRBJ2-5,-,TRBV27,ASSTGAPATGTQY
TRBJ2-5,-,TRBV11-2,ASSLGGLYLYGQETQY
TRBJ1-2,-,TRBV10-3,AISTGGVGYT
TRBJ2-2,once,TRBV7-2,ASSLVPGQGSVGELF
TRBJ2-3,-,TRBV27,ASSFQPGMNTQY
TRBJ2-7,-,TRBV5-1,ASSLAGAGGDEQY
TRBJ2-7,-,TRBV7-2,ASSPALQAYEQY
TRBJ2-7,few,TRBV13,ASSFRLEPPYEQY
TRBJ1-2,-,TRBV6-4,ASSDSTANYGYT
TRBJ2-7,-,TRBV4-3,ASSQEASEMGEQY
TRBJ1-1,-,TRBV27,ASSLGPVRIVSEAF
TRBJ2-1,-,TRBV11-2,ASSLSASSYNEQF
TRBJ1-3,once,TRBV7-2,ASSLGFDGNTIY
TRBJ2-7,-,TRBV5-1,ASSSGTGSNEQY
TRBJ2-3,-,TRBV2,ASRAPETKNTQY
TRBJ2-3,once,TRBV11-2,ASSSKRDRSDTQY
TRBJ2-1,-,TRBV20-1,SAIERKEQF
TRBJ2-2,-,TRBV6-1,ASSEPSGGTGELF
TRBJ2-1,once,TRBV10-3,AISATGEQF
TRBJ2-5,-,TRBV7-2,ASSLTSGGETQY
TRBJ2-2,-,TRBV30,AWSSSGGLANTGELF